This entry lists 12 T cell receptor beta chains sequenced from one sample in a study of beta chain features in type 1 diabetes. cDNA synthesis used the whole RNA isolate, giving expressed TCRB sequences. TCRdb keeps only in-frame clones here, not all; method: immunoSEQ multiplex PCR. The sample has around 450,000 clones, 9.5% to 12% seen once. The source material was naive CD4+ T cells from blood. These receptors were collected from a woman aged 18-29 years in good health.

The J gene is TRBJ2-5, the V gene TRBV28; D gene uncertain. This CDR3 region has 12 residues. Germline CDR1 reads MDHEN; CDR2 reads SYDVKM. Trimming stripped 8 bases from V and 2 bases from J, with 9 bases between. This chain's CDR3 is CASGVRQETQYF. The DNA for the CDR3 is TGTGCCAGCGGCGTACGTCAAGAGACCCAGTACTTC.

The V and J genes are TRBV27 and TRBJ2-5, with 7 positions matching TRBD1. The CDR3 totals 15 residues. V was pared by 5 bases and J by 5 bases, with 11 bases of the junction left unmatched. The germline V gene encodes CDR1 MNHEY and CDR2 SMNVEV (reference sequence). CDR3 in amino acids: CASSPKTGVRETQYF. As DNA, the CDR3 is TGTGCCAGCAGTCCGAAAACAGGGGTGAGGGAGACCCAGTACTTC.

Only a few counts were recorded for this clone. The gene calls are TRBV14 and TRBJ1-3; D is uncertain. CDR3 length equals 14 residues. Germline loops: CDR1 SGHDN, CDR2 FVKESK. Between the trimmed V and J ends, which lost 4 bases and 0 bases, there was a span of 7 bases. The CDR3 DNA sequence: TGTGCCAGCAGCCGGGCGAACTCTGGAAACACCATATATTTT. As protein: CASSRANSGNTIYF.

This sequence joins TRBV19 and TRBJ2-2; TRBD1 matches 8 bases. Germline assignment: CDR1 LNHDA and CDR2 SQIVND (reference sequence). The J segment lost 4 bases and the V segment lost 4 bases, leaving 5 bases of the junction unmatched. This CDR3 is 15 amino acids long. CDR3 loop: CASSKGTGGTGELFF. In DNA, the CDR3 is TGTGCCAGTAGTAAGGGGACAGGCGGCACCGGGGAGCTGTTTTTT.

The chain couples TRBV25-1 to TRBJ1-6, with TRBD1 as a possible D gene (5 bases). The CDR3 has 16 amino acids. Germline-derived CDR1 and CDR2 are MGHDK and SYGVNS. V was cut by 5 bases and J by 6 bases, with 17 bases left in between. The CDR3 bases are TGTGCCAGCAGTCCCAGCAGAGGGGTAGGTAATTCACCCCTCCACTTT. It encodes CASSPSRGVGNSPLHF.

V is TRBV28 and J is TRBJ1-1; 8 positions match TRBD1. The CDR3 length is 15 residues. V was pared by 6 bases and J by 5 bases, with 11 bases of the junction left unmatched. Germline V gives CDR1 MDHEN, CDR2 SYDVKM. The CDR3 spells CASSSGQGLWTEAFF. The CDR3 DNA reads TGTGCCAGCAGCTCCGGACAGGGTTTATGGACTGAAGCTTTCTTT. Combining the CDR3 with reference TRBV28 and TRBJ1-1 gives the whole variable domain DVKVTQSSRYLVKRTGEKVFLECVQDMDHENMFWYRQDPGLGLRLIYFSYDVKMKEKGDIPEGYSVSREKKERFSLILESASTNQTSMYLCASSSGQGLWTEAFFGQGTRLTVV.

On this clone: A much larger clone differs from this one at a single base, so this may be a read error. Other nucleotide sequences from this sample produce the same CDR3. V gene TRBV5-6 combines with J gene TRBJ2-7; the D gene is possibly TRBD1 (6 bases). Looked up from germline, CDR1 is SGHDT and CDR2 is YYEEEE. CDR3 length: 12 amino acids. Trimming took off 7 bases at V and 2 bases at J, with 10 bases between the two ends. The CDR3 is CASSTGPYEQYF. For the CDR3, the DNA is TGTGCCAGCTCCACAGGGCCCTACGAGCAGTACTTC.

CDR3 coding DNA: TGTGCCAGCAGTTTATCGCAGCCTGTGACCGAGCAGTACTTC. Translated, it gives CASSLSQPVTEQYF. The rearrangement links TRBV27 to TRBJ2-7; D not resolved. The CDR3 has 14 residues. In germline, CDR1 is MNHEY, CDR2 SMNVEV (reference sequence). V lost 0 bases and J 6 bases, leaving 12 bases between the germline ends.

This clone was seen more than once but under ten times. V gene TRBV19 combines with J gene TRBJ2-6, with D hard to call. CDR3 length: 15 residues. V lost 5 bases and J 2 bases, leaving 10 bases between the germline ends. The germline gives CDR1 LNHDA, CDR2 SQIVND (reference sequence). CDR3 DNA: TGTGCCAGTAGTGTTCTGAAACCTGGGGCCAACGTCCTGACTTTC. Protein: CASSVLKPGANVLTF.

About this clone itself: The sample has other DNA sequences that encode this CDR3 too. The J gene is TRBJ2-6, the V gene TRBV18; no clear D. CDR1 KGHSH and CDR2 LQKENI come from the germline V gene. The CDR3 length is 15 residues. The V end was cut by 0 bases, the J end by 1 base, with 4 bases between. DNA of the CDR3: TGTGCCAGCTCACCACCGGGGTCTGGGGCCAACGTCCTGACTTTC. Protein: CASSPPGSGANVLTF.

The rearrangement links TRBV7-9 to TRBJ2-3, with no clear D. Trimming took 5 bases from V and 6 from J, leaving 9 bases between them. Germline V gives CDR1 SEHNR, CDR2 FQNEAQ (reference sequence). There are 12 residues in the CDR3. The CDR3 sequence: CASSLAVDTQYF. The CDR3, as DNA: TGTGCCAGCAGCCTTGCGGTGGATACGCAGTATTTT.

This clone has more than one count but fewer than ten. V is TRBV7-6 and J is TRBJ2-1; D uncertain. CDR1 and CDR2 from the germline V gene are SGHVS and FNYEAQ. CDR3 length: 13 residues. V was clipped by 5 bases and J by 8 bases, with 13 bases between them. This chain's CDR3 is CASSPGPGYEQFF. Written as DNA, the CDR3 is TGTGCCAGCAGCCCGGGCCCCGGCTATGAGCAGTTCTTC.